The 13 T cell receptor beta chains in this list originate from one sample, sequenced in a study of blood T cell repertoires in COVID-19. The data were produced by immunoSEQ multiplex PCR, yet TCRdb's version contains in-frame clones alone and is incomplete. The data show a few hundred thousand clones, about nine tenths seen once. Sequencing was done on a sample of peripheral blood. These receptors were taken from a young woman with active or convalescent COVID-19.

The chain joins TRBV6-5 to TRBJ1-5; D is unresolved. There are 14 residues in the CDR3. The V end was cut by 6 bases, the J end by 2 bases, with 11 bases between. The germline V gene has CDR1 MNHEY and CDR2 SVGAGI. The CDR3 nucleotides read TGTGCCAGCAGAGCTGGCGGTGGCAATCAGCCCCAGCATTTT. This encodes CASRAGGGNQPQHF.

This sequence joins TRBV29-1 and TRBJ2-5; D remains unclear. Germline V gene sequence: CDR1 SQVTM, CDR2 ANQGSEA. V was clipped by 7 bases and J by 5 bases, with 11 bases between them. The CDR3 extends over 11 amino acids. CDR3 residues: CSAAYWETQYF. The DNA for the CDR3 is TGCAGCGCTGCCTACTGGGAGACCCAGTACTTC.

This rearrangement joins TRBV9 to TRBJ2-3, with 7 bases identical to TRBD2. V gave up 3 bases and J gave up 2 bases; unmatched junction bases: 6. The CDR3 consists of 15 residues. The germline gives CDR1 SGDLS, CDR2 YYNGEE. CDR3 DNA: TGTGCCAGCAGCGCGGGGGGAACTATCACAGATACGCAGTATTTT. Amino acids: CASSAGGTITDTQYF.

This chain uses TRBV9 with TRBJ1-5; a possible D gene is TRBD1 (5 bases). This CDR3 is built from 15 residues. Germline CDR1 reads SGDLS; CDR2 reads YYNGEE. Trimming stripped 4 bases from V and 4 bases from J, with 15 bases between. The CDR3 nucleotides are TGTGCCAGCAGCCAGACGGGACTTTTAAATCAGCCCCAGCATTTT. This codes for CASSQTGLLNQPQHF.

This chain uses TRBV5-4 with TRBJ1-6, with 9 positions matching TRBD1. Germline-derived CDR1 and CDR2 are SGHNT and YYREEE (reference sequence). Unmatched junction bases numbered 5, after V lost 0 bases and J lost 7 bases. The CDR3 has 16 residues. The CDR3 is CASSLDGQGPNSPLHF. CDR3 nucleotide sequence: TGTGCCAGCAGCTTGGATGGACAGGGGCCAAATTCACCCCTCCACTTT. Based on the CDR3 plus reference TRBV5-4 and TRBJ1-6, the full variable domain is ETGVTQSPTHLIKTRGQQVTLRCSSQSGHNTVSWYQQALGQGPQFIFQYYREEENGRGNFPPRFSGLQFPNYSSELNVNALELDDSALYLCASSLDGQGPNSPLHFGNGTRLTVT.

The V and J genes are TRBV29-1 and TRBJ2-3, with 9 bases that match TRBD2. Germline values: CDR1 SQVTM, CDR2 ANQGSEA. There are 13 residues in the CDR3. V lost 1 base and J lost 12; bases outside the gene matches: 8. CDR3 in DNA: TGCAGCGTTGAAGGTAGCGGGGGAGATTCACAGTATTTT. It encodes CSVEGSGGDSQYF.

The CDR3 region has the DNA TGTGCCAGCAGCATCGAGCGGGGGGCCTACAATGAGCAGTTCTTC. Protein product: CASSIERGAYNEQFF. V gene TRBV7-2 combines with J gene TRBJ2-1, with 9 positions matching TRBD2. V shed 5 bases, J shed 2 bases, and the junction held 4 bases outside the gene matches. The germline gives CDR1 SGHTA, CDR2 FQGNSA. This CDR3 contains 15 residues.

This chain connects TRBV12-3 or TRBV12-4 to TRBJ1-2; no firm D call. CDR3 length: 13 residues. The V end was cut by 3 bases, the J end by 7 bases, with 12 bases between. The CDR3 sequence is CASSFMREFGYTF. CDR3 in DNA: TGTGCCAGCAGTTTCATGAGGGAGTTTGGCTACACCTTC.

The chain employs TRBV9 and TRBJ2-1, with D perhaps TRBD2 (6 bases). The V gene lost 0 bases and the J gene lost 6 bases, with 10 bases spanning the gap. CDR3 length: 14 amino acids. Germline lookup yields CDR1 SGDLS and CDR2 YYNGEE. The CDR3 is CASSVALGGNEQFF. In nucleotides, the CDR3 is TGTGCCAGCAGCGTAGCTTTGGGAGGCAATGAGCAGTTCTTC.

The chain uses TRBV27 and TRBJ1-2; D gene ambiguous. This CDR3 comprises 13 residues. The germline V and J ends were trimmed by 4 bases and 0 bases, with 6 bases remaining between them. Per germline, CDR1 MNHEY and CDR2 SMNVEV (reference sequence). This chain's CDR3 is CASSSRANYGYTF. CDR3 nucleotide sequence: TGTGCCAGCAGTTCGAGGGCTAACTATGGCTACACCTTC.

The chain joins TRBV15 to TRBJ2-1, with TRBD2 as a possible D gene (7 bases). CDR3 length: 16 amino acids. V was trimmed by 1 base and J by 7 bases, leaving 17 bases between them. The germline V gene encodes CDR1 LNHNV and CDR2 YYDKDF (reference sequence). CDR3 in amino acids: CATSRGFGGLVNEQFF. CDR3 in DNA: TGTGCCACCAGCAGAGGGTTCGGGGGGCTGGTAAATGAGCAGTTCTTC. The whole variable domain, filled in from reference TRBV15 and TRBJ2-1, reads DAMVIQNPRYQVTQFGKPVTLSCSQTLNHNVMYWYQQKSSQAPKLLFHYYDKDFNNEADTPDNFQSRRPNTSFCFLDIRSPGLGDTAMYLCATSRGFGGLVNEQFFGPGTRLTVL.

The V gene is TRBV30, the J gene TRBJ1-6; 7 nucleotides line up with TRBD1. Germline V gene data show CDR1 as GTSNPN and CDR2 as SVGIG (reference sequence). The CDR3 runs 16 residues. Trimming cost V 3 bases and J 3 bases; bases outside gene matches: 8. The CDR3 protein is CAWRRQGRNYNSPLHF. CDR3 coding DNA: TGTGCCTGGAGAAGACAGGGCCGAAACTATAATTCACCCCTCCACTTT.

The J gene is TRBJ2-3, the V gene TRBV4-3, with D unresolved. V was cut by 1 base and J by 2 bases, with 7 bases left in between. The CDR3 length is 14 residues. Germline lookup yields CDR1 LGHNA and CDR2 YSLEER. CDR3 nucleotides: TGCGCCAGCAGCCAAGGAGCCTACACAGATACGCAGTATTTT. This codes for CASSQGAYTDTQYF.